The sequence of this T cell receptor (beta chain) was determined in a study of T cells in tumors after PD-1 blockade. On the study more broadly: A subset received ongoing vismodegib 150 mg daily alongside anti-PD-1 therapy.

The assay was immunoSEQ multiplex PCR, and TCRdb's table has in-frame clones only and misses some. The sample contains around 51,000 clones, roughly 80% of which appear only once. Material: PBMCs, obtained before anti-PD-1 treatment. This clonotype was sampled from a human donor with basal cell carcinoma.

The CDR3 coding sequence is TGTGCCAGCGCTAGCGGGGGAGTCAAAAACATTCAGTACTTC. Amino acids: CASASGGVKNIQYF. This chain joins TRBV6-5 and TRBJ2-4; 10 bases are a match to TRBD2. This CDR3 has 14 residues. Looked up from germline, CDR1 is MNHEY and CDR2 is SVGAGI. The ends lost 8 bases at V and 3 bases at J; junction bases unmatched: 4.